This T cell receptor beta chain was identified in a study of post-analysis software for immune sequencing data. On the study more broadly: Relapsing-remitting, secondary progressive and progressive-relapsing forms of multiple sclerosis all featured among disease courses.

A note on this clonotype: Its antigen is not identified.

Sequencing libraries made from TCR beta cDNA carried unique molecular identifiers. cDNA molecules numbering some 500,000 came from roughly 1 to 10 million T cells. TCRdb reprocessed the PCR reads via MiXCR and lists one record per CDR3 protein. The sample lists about 820,000 distinct CDR3 sequences; roughly 58% were seen once. Study results and caveats: Four to six TRBV segments appeared more often in patients than in controls, and TRBV5-6, TRBV5-1 and TRBV20-1 were among these. Controls significantly exceeded multiple sclerosis patients in normalized Chao1 diversity. The authors found that F measure strongly co-clustered same-batch samples.

Germline CDR1 reads MNHEY; CDR2 reads SVGAGI. The CDR3 length is 13 residues. Trimming removed 5 bases from V and 4 bases from J, with 11 bases in between. The chain has TRBV6-5 and TRBJ2-5; perhaps TRBD2 as D (5 bases). The sample comprised blood. The sequence came from a girl aged 10-17 years with multiple sclerosis. DNA for the CDR3: TGTGCCAGCAGTCCCCCGGGAATAGAGACCCAGTACTTC. It specifies CASSPPGIETQYF.